The 12 T cell receptor beta chains reported below all come from one sample, sequenced in a study of T cell clusters in autoimmune cytopenias (dated by TCRdb to the late 2010s). Each sample's TRB amplification started from approximately 240 ng of peripheral blood genomic DNA, which corresponds to tens of thousands of genome equivalents. The instrument given in TCRdb is Illumina MiSeq. Multiplex PCR with a touch-down protocol amplified TRB rearrangements, with the TRB-A and TRB-B primer pools combined in a single tube. TCRdb reprocessed the reads; each CDR3 protein sequence makes one entry, and DNA is unavailable. The record for this sample contains approximately 1,200 distinct CDR3 sequences. Around 60% of the sample is taken by the ten largest. Input material: peripheral blood. The receptors shown here come from a human donor with an autoimmune cytopenia or autoimmune hepatitis (not recorded which).

This chain links TRBV4-2 with TRBJ2-5; TCRdb's D call, TRBD1, is unchecked because there is no DNA. CDR1 is LGHNA, CDR2 YNFKEQ, per germline. The CDR3 runs 13 residues. This CDR3 reads CASSRDNKETQYF.

Frequency places this clonotype as medium-sized. The chain couples TRBV7-6 to TRBJ2-2; TCRdb lists TRBD1, though no DNA is available to test this call. The CDR3 is made up of 19 amino acids. Germline lookup yields CDR1 SGHVS and CDR2 FNYEAQ. The CDR3 sequence is CASSWDRVGVIGDTGELFF.

This clonotype registers medium-sized (0.01 to 0.1%) by frequency. The V and J genes are TRBV6-2 or TRBV6-3 and TRBJ1-3. In germline, CDR1 is MNHEY, CDR2 SVGEGT. CDR3 size: 14 residues. The CDR3 is CASSLDNPGNTIYF.

The chain joins TRBV5-1 to TRBJ2-2; checking the TCRdb D call of TRBD2 is not possible without DNA. This CDR3 comprises 12 residues. In germline, CDR1 is SGHRS, CDR2 YFSETQ. The CDR3 reads CASFEGPGELFF.

This chain joins TRBV5-1 and TRBJ1-1. The germline gives CDR1 SGHRS, CDR2 YFSETQ. The CDR3 has 12 amino acids. This CDR3 reads CASSLFNTEAFF.

Considering frequency, this clonotype is medium-sized. The chain combines TRBV5-4 with TRBJ2-7; TCRdb proposes TRBD2, but this gene call is untestable without DNA. This CDR3 contains 15 residues. Per germline, CDR1 SGHNT and CDR2 YYREEE (reference sequence). This chain's CDR3 is CASSLALAGAYEQYF.

Considering frequency, this clonotype is medium-sized. This chain links TRBV6-1 with TRBJ1-6; TCRdb proposes TRBD1, but this gene call is untestable without DNA. Germline loops: CDR1 MNHNS, CDR2 SASEGT. CDR3 length equals 17 residues. Here the CDR3 reads CASSGGQGQSYNSPLHF.

According to its frequency, this clonotype is medium-sized. The rearrangement joins TRBV11-2 to TRBJ2-1; TCRdb designates TRBD2, a call that cannot be tested without DNA. The CDR3 has 14 residues. The germline V gene has CDR1 SGHAT and CDR2 FQNNGV. The CDR3 sequence: CASRSTSGVYEQFF.

The V gene is TRBV9, the J gene TRBJ2-3. This CDR3 is built from 15 residues. Germline assignment: CDR1 SGDLS and CDR2 YYNGEE. The CDR3 sequence is CASSASATSTDTQYF.

In terms of frequency, this clonotype is medium-sized. The rearrangement uses TRBV27 and TRBJ2-1; TCRdb returns TRBD2, unconfirmable since there is no DNA. The CDR3 extends over 16 amino acids. CDR1 and CDR2 from the germline V gene are MNHEY and SMNVEV (reference sequence). The CDR3 reads CASSLILAGGYNEQFF.

This clonotype is deemed medium-sized by its frequency. The gene calls are TRBV15 and TRBJ1-1. Germline values: CDR1 LNHNV, CDR2 YYDKDF (reference sequence). The CDR3 totals 15 residues. CDR3 sequence reads: CATSRALVRAGEAFF.

This clonotype shows up as medium-sized (0.01 to 0.1%) by frequency. V and J are TRBV5-5 and TRBJ1-5. The CDR3 spans 15 residues. Germline V CDR1 and CDR2: SGHKS, YYEKEE (reference sequence). The CDR3 loop reads CASSAGGSSNQPQHF.